One and the same sample provided the 15 T cell receptor beta chains below, sequenced in a study of cytomegalovirus exposure and HLA in healthy donors. PCR was performed using 60 Vbeta and 13 Jbeta primers. Clones were read by immunoSEQ multiplex PCR, and TCRdb kept only the in-frame ones, dropping some. The data show approximately 100,000 clones, roughly two thirds seen once. Sequenced material: PBMCs. The receptors come from a man aged 35-49 years in good health and CMV-seronegative.

The J gene is TRBJ2-7, the V gene TRBV18; 12 bases agree with TRBD2. CDR1 and CDR2 from the germline V gene are KGHSH and LQKENI. The CDR3 spans 15 residues. Trimming took 2 bases from V and 2 from J; bases not matched to a gene: 1. CDR3 nucleotide sequence: TGTGCCAGCTCACCATCTAGCGGGGGGGCCTACGAGCAGTACTTC. This translates into CASSPSSGGAYEQYF.

The V and J genes are TRBV28 and TRBJ1-4; TRBD1 agrees at 11 bases. There are 15 residues in the CDR3. Trimming cost V 6 bases and J 7 bases; bases outside gene matches: 7. Germline V lookup: CDR1 MDHEN, CDR2 SYDVKM. CDR3 sequence reads: CASRITGTGGEKLFF. CDR3 in DNA: TGTGCCAGCAGAATAACCGGGACAGGGGGTGAAAAACTGTTTTTT.

V usage is TRBV30 and J usage is TRBJ1-5; 7 bases map to TRBD1. The J segment lost 6 bases and the V segment lost 2 bases, leaving 10 bases of the junction unmatched. CDR1 and CDR2 (germline): GTSNPN, SVGIG (reference sequence). This CDR3 comprises 15 residues. CDR3 protein: CAWSRGGLGGQPQHF. The CDR3, as DNA: TGTGCCTGGAGTAGAGGGGGCCTCGGGGGTCAGCCCCAGCATTTT. Variable domain in full (rest from reference TRBV30 and TRBJ1-5): SQTIHQWPATLVQPVGSPLSLECTVEGTSNPNLYWYRQAAGRGLQLLFYSVGIGQISSEVPQNLSASRPQDRQFILSSKKLLLSDSGFYLCAWSRGGLGGQPQHFGDGTRLSIL.

In its sample, this clone was seen a few times. This chain uses TRBV6-5 with TRBJ2-7, with D possibly being TRBD1 (5 bases). V gave up 3 bases and J gave up 2 bases, with 8 bases separating them. The CDR3 sequence is 13 residues long. Germline CDR1 and CDR2: MNHEY and SVGAGI. CDR3 loop: CASSYQGAYEQYF. DNA of the CDR3: TGTGCCAGCAGTTATCAGGGTGCCTACGAGCAGTACTTC.

This clone was picked up one time. The chain recombines TRBV7-6 with TRBJ2-3, with 7 bases lining up with TRBD1. The V segment lost 1 base and the J segment 0 bases; nucleotides outside the gene matches: 7. This CDR3 has 17 residues. CDR1 is SGHVS and CDR2 is FNYEAQ in the germline V gene. As DNA, the CDR3 is TGTGCCAGCAGCTTAGGAATACAGGGGTCTAGCACAGATACGCAGTATTTT. Protein product: CASSLGIQGSSTDTQYF.

The gene calls are TRBV18 and TRBJ1-2; the D is unclear. Germline V gene lookup returns CDR1 KGHSH and CDR2 LQKENI. This CDR3 contains 13 residues. The V and J ends lost 3 bases and 2 bases respectively, with 7 bases between them. CDR3: CASSPNTNYGYTF. The CDR3 bases are TGTGCCAGCTCACCTAACACCAACTATGGCTACACCTTC.

V usage is TRBV5-6 and J usage is TRBJ2-3; no firm D call. The CDR3 covers 12 residues. CDR1 is SGHDT and CDR2 is YYEEEE in the germline V gene. The V end was cut by 0 bases, the J end by 4 bases, with 3 bases between. This chain's CDR3 is CASSLVADTQYF. The DNA for the CDR3 is TGTGCCAGCAGCTTGGTCGCAGATACGCAGTATTTT.

V is TRBV28 and J is TRBJ1-2; D call uncertain. The germline CDR1 and CDR2 sequences are MDHEN and SYDVKM. The CDR3 has 13 amino acids. V was cut by 6 bases and J by 5 bases, with 13 bases left in between. CDR3 loop: CASREGLGYGYTF. The DNA for the CDR3 is TGTGCCAGCAGGGAGGGTTTAGGATATGGCTACACCTTC.

CDR3 nucleotide sequence: TGTGCCAGCAGTTACGGTCCGGGGGTGGGGGATACGCAGTATTTT. This translates into CASSYGPGVGDTQYF. The chain employs TRBV6-5 and TRBJ2-3, with D possibly matching TRBD2 (6 bases). The CDR3 is 15 residues long. Trimming shortened V by 2 bases and J by 6 bases, and 15 bases separated the two germline ends. CDR1 is MNHEY, CDR2 SVGAGI, per germline.

CDR3 amino acids: CASSGTGRSAIMNTEAFF. DNA for the CDR3: TGTGCCAGCAGTGGGACAGGCCGTTCGGCCATCATGAACACTGAAGCTTTCTTT. The chain carries TRBV2 and TRBJ1-1, with TRBD1 identical over 7 bases. The CDR3 length is 18 residues. Germline V lookup: CDR1 SNHLY, CDR2 FYNNEI. V shed 4 bases and J 0 bases; nucleotides not matched to a gene: 14.

There are a few counts of this clone. The V gene is TRBV4-2, the J gene TRBJ2-7; D gene unclear. Deletions cut 1 base from V and 6 bases from J, with 13 bases between. The CDR3 is 14 amino acids. Germline loops: CDR1 LGHNA, CDR2 YNFKEQ. The DNA of the CDR3 is TGTGCCAGCAGCCAAGGGCCCGACACCGGCGAGCAGTACTTC. Its protein product is CASSQGPDTGEQYF.

This chain links TRBV25-1 with TRBJ2-3; TRBD1 might be the D (5 bases). This CDR3 region has 18 residues. Germline CDR1 MGHDK, CDR2 SYGVNS. Trimming shortened V by 5 bases and J by 3 bases, and 24 bases separated the two germline ends. CDR3 nucleotides: TGTGCCAGCAGTTCTCCACGAGGACACACGAGTGAGACAGATACGCAGTATTTT. Protein sequence: CASSSPRGHTSETDTQYF.

The chain links TRBV29-1 to TRBJ2-3; 8 bases fit TRBD2. The CDR3 consists of 16 residues. V trimming: 1 base; J trimming: 0 bases; junction bases outside the gene matches: 6. CDR1 and CDR2 (germline): SQVTM, ANQGSEA. The CDR3 sequence is CSVEVRAGASTDTQYF. The CDR3 DNA is TGCAGCGTTGAAGTCCGAGCGGGGGCCAGCACAGATACGCAGTATTTT.

V is TRBV9 and J is TRBJ1-2, with TRBD1 matching 8 bases. J was trimmed by 4 bases and V by 5 bases; bases with no gene match: 10. CDR3 length: 15 amino acids. Germline CDR1 is SGDLS and CDR2 is YYNGEE. CDR3 region: CASSFTGGTSYGYTF. The DNA of the CDR3 is TGTGCCAGCAGTTTCACAGGGGGTACAAGCTATGGCTACACCTTC.

The chain has TRBV7-6 and TRBJ2-7; 11 bases fit TRBD2. This CDR3 spans 18 amino acids. Germline V gives CDR1 SGHVS, CDR2 FNYEAQ. V was pared by 3 bases and J by 3 bases, with 13 bases of the junction left unmatched. The CDR3 nucleotides are TGTGCCAGCAGCTTCGGAGGGTCCATAGCGGGGGGGTTCTACGAGCAGTACTTC. Its translation is CASSFGGSIAGGFYEQYF.